This TCR beta chain was sequenced during a study of shared clonotypes between healthy human individuals. Germline loops: CDR1 SGHAT, CDR2 FQNNGV. The CDR3 sequence is 15 residues long. V lost 1 base, J lost 0 bases, and 10 bases lay in between. Evenly divided among several immunoSEQ plates was the genomic DNA of each subset. Scientists sequenced DNA from unsorted PBMC on ten immunoSEQ deep assay plates. As handled by the study authors: Filtering was not the same, since immunoSEQ gave junction-only sequences without quality scores. The data were produced by immunoSEQ multiplex PCR, yet TCRdb's version contains in-frame clones alone and is incomplete. V and J calls and clone size follow that table, whereas D and trimming were derived from the DNA. The sample records about 480,000 clones, 60% to 80% being singletons.

V usage is TRBV11-2 and J usage is TRBJ2-7, with D unresolved. Sequenced sample: PBMCs. The sequence derives from a woman between 40 and 55 years old in good health. Some clones in this sample may be carry-over from other donors' samples. CDR3 bases: TGTGCCAGCAGCTTAGGGGGTCAGAGCTCCTACGAGCAGTACTTC. Translation: CASSLGGQSSYEQYF.